The clone carrying this T cell receptor (beta chain) has only a few counts. TCRdb redid the calling of the RT-PCR reads with MiXCR, one entry per CDR3 protein. The table shows over 800,000 distinct CDR3 sequences, with 20% to 25% occurring only once. Trimming cost V 0 bases and J 7 bases; bases outside gene matches: 11. Looked up from germline, CDR1 is DFQATT and CDR2 is SNEGSKA (reference sequence). This CDR3 comprises 16 residues. These data originate in a study of response to subunit inactivated influenza vaccine. The TCR sequence derives from a man between 45 and 60 years old who received an inactivated influenza vaccine. The sample here was PBMCs from blood, taken 5 days after vaccination. This chain joins TRBV20-1 and TRBJ2-5, with TRBD2 matching over 10 bases. The CDR3 protein is CSARDYLAGAEGTQYF. In DNA form, the CDR3 reads TGCAGTGCTAGAGATTACCTAGCGGGAGCTGAGGGGACCCAGTACTTC.